This T cell receptor beta chain was observed in a study of blood T cell repertoires in COVID-19. TCRdb keeps only in-frame clones here, not all; method: immunoSEQ multiplex PCR. The profile shows almost 400,000 clones, 88% of them singletons. V gave up 1 base and J gave up 4 bases, with 13 bases separating them. There are 15 residues in the CDR3. Germline values: CDR1 MGHRA, CDR2 YSYEKL. The source of this sequence is a woman between 25 and 40 years old with acute COVID-19. The V and J genes are TRBV4-1 and TRBJ1-2, with TRBD1 as a possible D gene (6 bases). The source material was PBMCs or T cells enriched from blood (not recorded which). The CDR3 loop reads CASSQVDRSPYGYTF. The DNA for the CDR3 is TGCGCCAGCAGCCAAGTTGACAGGAGCCCCTATGGCTACACCTTC.